The clone carrying this T cell receptor (beta chain) was detected a few times. The antigen remains unidentified. These data are taken from a study of human T cells and chemical hapten exposure. Study details: Patch tests delivered 0.01% DPC to the upper back and were evaluated at 6 days. Broader study findings: DPC sensitization left the count of TCRs above 1 in 1000 unchanged.

TCRdb re-analysed the RACE reads in MiXCR, keeping a single row per CDR3 protein. The sample lists just over 350,000 distinct CDR3 sequences, nearly 6.5% occurring once. As to time point: patch test 2, 6 weeks after DPC sensitization. Sample treatment: therapeutic diphenylcyclopropenone sensitization with weekly scalp DPC. This CDR3 comprises 16 residues. V was cut by 0 bases and J by 1 base, with 10 bases left in between. Germline loops: CDR1 SGHRS, CDR2 YFSETQ. The sequenced sample was whole blood, obtained in connection with sensitization to the hapten diphenylcyclopropenone (DPC). The source is a woman younger than 35 with alopecia areata. Some clones in this sample may be carry-over from other donors' samples. The rearrangement links TRBV5-1 to TRBJ2-2; no definite D call. The CDR3 is CASSLESGRNTGELFF. As DNA, the CDR3 is TGCGCCAGCAGCTTGGAGTCCGGTAGGAACACCGGGGAGCTGTTTTTT.